This T cell receptor (beta chain) comes out of a study of a mutant IDH1 vaccine in newly diagnosed glioma (dated by TCRdb to the early 2020s). Context from the whole study: Vaccination began 4-6 weeks after radiotherapy alone, or alongside temozolomide cycles in the chemotherapy-containing groups. The week-35 safety follow-up was designated visit V12, and the week-47 end of study was designated visit V13. Peripheral blood was collected at six visits: V03 (baseline), V05, V07, V10, V12 and V13. Longitudinal TCRB deep sequencing was performed for approximately 24 treated patients wherever samples were available for exploratory analyses. Of the roughly 32 patients who were treated, approximately 60% were male and approximately 40% were female, and the mean age was roughly 40 years. Before enrollment, patients had received standard therapy of radiotherapy alone, temozolomide alone, or radiochemotherapy with temozolomide; most received the combination. Broad study findings and their caveats: According to the authors, sample limitations meant that analyses of patient blood samples could not be reproduced. Changes in the top peripheral T cell clonotypes picked up by TCRB sequencing did not appear to be linked to pseudoprogression. Availability determined which PBMC samples were chosen for TCRB deep sequencing. Across multiple MHC alleles, vaccine-induced immune responses were seen in nearly 95% of patients.

Regarding this clone: This clone's antigen is unknown. No quality values exist for individual bases; no much larger clone is one base distant.

Libraries were constructed by the immunoSEQ multiplex PCR assay. Following the manufacturer's protocol, the hsTCRB Kit was used to amplify rearranged TCR beta chain sequences. TCRB libraries were sequenced on an Illumina MiSeq. The paper's processing steps were these. Demultiplexing, trimming and gene mapping were performed with the kit vendor's proprietary platform. In its TCRdb copy, this immuneACCESS table keeps in-frame sequences only and misses some clones. Where compared with another copy, unresolved V genes explain less than half of these, and the others have no known cause. From that table come the V and J calls and clone size; the DNA was used to work out D and trimming. The sample profile shows 50,000 to 70,000 clones; around four fifths of them were found once. Together, the top ten hold 3% to 3.5% of the sample. Sample time point, as interpreted from the label and publication: week 47, end of study. Each vaccine dose, consisting of 300 ug of a 20-mer mutant IDH1 peptide in Montanide, was administered subcutaneously with topical imiquimod. Patients received eight vaccinations in weeks 1, 3, 5, 7, 11, 15, 19 and 23, corresponding to visits V03 through V10. Newly diagnosed WHO grade 3 or 4 IDH1-mutant astrocytomas showing loss of nuclear ATRX were present in the donors. The samples were drawn from NOA16, a multicentre, single-arm, open-label phase I trial in Germany that tested a mutant IDH1 peptide vaccine in humans for the first time. The DNeasy Blood and Tissue Kit was used to extract genomic DNA from EDTA blood for TCRB sequencing.

From a lookup of the germline V gene, CDR1 and CDR2 are SNHLY and FYNNEI. V is shortened by 0 bases, J by 3 bases, and the region joining them spans 20 bases. Counted from cysteine to phenylalanine, this CDR3 has 18 amino acids. The only DNA kept is the CDR3, 54 bases in frame from the first base. The sequence joins TRBV2 to TRBJ1-1; TRBD1 might be the D gene, on 6 matching bases. Source: PBMCs, taken from a glioma patient whose treatment included an IDH1 peptide vaccine. The TCR sequence derives from a woman between 45 and 60 years old with glioma. In nucleotide form, the sequence is TGTGCCAGCAGTGAAGCGCTATCAGGGGAGTATTTAGACACTGAAGCTTTCTTT. It specifies CASSEALSGEYLDTEAFF.